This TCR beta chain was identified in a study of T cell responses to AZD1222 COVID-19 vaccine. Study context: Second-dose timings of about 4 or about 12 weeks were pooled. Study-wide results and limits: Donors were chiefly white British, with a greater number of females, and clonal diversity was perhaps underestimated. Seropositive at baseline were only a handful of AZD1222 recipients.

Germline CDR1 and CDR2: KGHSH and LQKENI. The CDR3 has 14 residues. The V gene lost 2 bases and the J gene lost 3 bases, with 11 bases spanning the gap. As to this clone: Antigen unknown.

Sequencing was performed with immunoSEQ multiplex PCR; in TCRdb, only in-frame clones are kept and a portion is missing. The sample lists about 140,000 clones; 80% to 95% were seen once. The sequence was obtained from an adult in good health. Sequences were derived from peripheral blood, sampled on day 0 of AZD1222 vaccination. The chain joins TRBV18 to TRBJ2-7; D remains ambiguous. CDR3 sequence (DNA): TGTGCCAGCTCACCAAGGACGGAAAGCTACGAGCAGTACTTC. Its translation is CASSPRTESYEQYF.